The 8 T cell receptor beta chains in this list originate from one sample, sequenced in a study of CD8 T cells in ankylosing spondylitis. Findings and limits, study-wide: Blood from ankylosing spondylitis patients appeared to carry a characteristic roughly eight-variant TCR beta motif.

These TCRs' antigens remain unknown. TCRdb used MiXCR to reprocess the 5' RACE reads, holding one entry per CDR3 protein. The sample contains roughly 670,000 distinct CDR3 sequences, 15% to 20% of which appear only once. Sequencing was performed on blood, either unsorted or a sorted T cell fraction (not recorded which). These receptors were taken from a male donor with ankylosing spondylitis.

This chain links TRBV28 with TRBJ2-4; 10 nucleotides match TRBD2. The V gene's germline CDR1 is MDHEN and CDR2 SYDVKM. The V and J ends lost 5 bases and 12 bases, in that order; junction bases with no gene match: 16. The CDR3 has 16 residues. Here the CDR3 reads CASSPPASGSWTNQYF. In nucleotides, the CDR3 is TGTGCCAGCAGTCCCCCGGCTAGCGGGAGCTGGACAAATCAGTACTTC.

The CDR3 nucleotides read TGTGCCAGCAGCCCTAGCGGGGGGTCCTATGAGCAGTTCTTC. Its protein product is CASSPSGGSYEQFF. The genes are TRBV4-2 and TRBJ2-1; TRBD2 agrees at 11 bases. Germline CDR1 and CDR2: LGHNA and YNFKEQ. The CDR3 has 14 residues. V shed 4 bases, J shed 8 bases, and the junction held 4 bases outside the gene matches.

The sample holds many counts of this clonotype. CDR3 sequence: CSVVGGRTDTQYF. The CDR3 DNA reads TGCAGCGTTGTAGGGGGGAGGACAGATACGCAGTATTTT. The chain joins TRBV29-1 to TRBJ2-3; D possibly matches TRBD1 or TRBD2 (6 bases each). There are 13 residues in the CDR3. CDR1 and CDR2 (germline): SQVTM, ANQGSEA. V was shortened by 4 bases and J by 3 bases, with 11 bases between the two germline ends.

About this clonotype: At one end, the junction sequence differs from germline, possibly due to a read error. The genes are TRBV6-5 and TRBJ2-7, with TRBD2 identical over 10 bases. The CDR3 spans 16 residues. The germline CDR1 and CDR2 sequences are MNHEY and SVGAGI. CDR3 sequence: CASSHASGRVSHEQYF. The DNA for the CDR3 is TGTGCCAGCAGTCACGCCAGCGGGAGGGTCTCCCACGAGCAGTACTTC.

The CDR3 loop reads CASSLPSGDRDGNTIYF. CDR3 DNA sequence: TGTGCCAGCAGCCTCCCGAGTGGGGACAGGGACGGAAACACCATATATTTT. This chain uses TRBV7-9 with TRBJ1-3; 9 bases fit TRBD1. V lost 5 bases to trimming and J lost 4 bases; unmatched junction nucleotides: 12. The CDR3 is made up of 17 amino acids. The germline V gene encodes CDR1 SEHNR and CDR2 FQNEAQ (reference sequence).

The count of this clonotype is one. J is TRBJ2-1 and V is TRBV24-1, with D perhaps matching TRBD1 (5 bases). Germline CDR1 KGHDR, CDR2 SFDVKD. The length of the CDR3 is 13 residues. V lost 0 bases and J 10 bases, leaving 9 bases between the germline ends. The CDR3 coding sequence is TGTGCCACCAGTGATTTGGTAGCAGGGGAGCAGTTCTTC. Protein sequence: CATSDLVAGEQFF.

The chain combines TRBV5-1 with TRBJ2-7; the match to TRBD1 covers 7 bases. The germline gives CDR1 SGHRS, CDR2 YFSETQ. Trimming removed 0 bases from V and 3 bases from J; junction bases left unmatched: 3. This CDR3 contains 14 residues. The CDR3: CASSLGDRFYEQYF. CDR3 bases: TGCGCCAGCAGCTTGGGGGACAGATTCTACGAGCAGTACTTC. Filled out from reference TRBV5-1 and TRBJ2-7, the complete variable domain reads KAGVTQTPRYLIKTRGQQVTLSCSPISGHRSVSWYQQTPGQGLQFLFEYFSETQRNKGNFPGRFSGRQFSNSRSEMNVSTLELGDSALYLCASSLGDRFYEQYFGPGTRLTVT.

The table lists this clonotype with many counts. The V gene is TRBV6-1, the J gene TRBJ1-3, with D uncertain. V lost 8 bases, J lost 0 bases, and 8 bases lay in between. The CDR3 spans 13 residues. CDR1 MNHNS and CDR2 SASEGT come from the germline V gene. In DNA, the CDR3 is TGTGCCAGCGGGGAGGGCTCTGGAAACACCATATATTTT. Protein product: CASGEGSGNTIYF.